The next 29 T cell receptor beta chains were all read from a single sample in a study of blood T cell repertoires in COVID-19. The repertoire was sequenced with immunoSEQ multiplex PCR; TCRdb's copy has only in-frame clones and lacks some. Of 25,000 to 35,000 clones in the sample, 75% to 90% were seen once. Source material: peripheral blood. The receptors here all came from an older man with acute or convalescent COVID-19.

The chain carries TRBV6-5 and TRBJ1-5; D is undetermined. Germline CDR1 MNHEY, CDR2 SVGAGI. This CDR3 has 14 residues. Trimming pared 2 bases from V and 7 bases from J, leaving 12 bases between. In nucleotides, the CDR3 is TGTGCCAGCAGTTACATATCGGGGTTACAGCCCCAGCATTTT. It yields the protein CASSYISGLQPQHF.

This chain links TRBV6-1 with TRBJ1-5, with D tentatively TRBD1 (5 bases). V lost 4 bases and J lost 0, with 13 bases in between. Per germline, CDR1 MNHNS and CDR2 SASEGT. This CDR3 region has 16 residues. The CDR3 loop is CASSGRYRLSNQPQHF. Here the CDR3 DNA reads TGTGCCAGCAGTGGGCGGTACAGGCTTAGCAATCAGCCCCAGCATTTT.

The chain employs TRBV11-2 and TRBJ1-3; D ambiguous. Trimming cost V 1 base and J 0 bases, with 7 bases left between them. The germline gives CDR1 SGHAT, CDR2 FQNNGV. The length of the CDR3 is 15 residues. The CDR3 region is CASSLGGLSGNTIYF. The CDR3 nucleotides are TGTGCCAGCAGCTTAGGTGGACTCTCTGGAAACACCATATATTTT.

This clone has just one count. The gene calls are TRBV18 and TRBJ2-5; 9 bases are a match to TRBD2. The CDR3 runs to 17 residues. V shed 2 bases, J shed 3 bases, and the junction held 10 bases outside the gene matches. Germline CDR1 reads KGHSH; CDR2 reads LQKENI. Here the CDR3 reads CASSPSGGAGGEETQYF. In DNA, the CDR3 is TGTGCCAGCTCACCATCGGGAGGAGCGGGGGGAGAAGAGACCCAGTACTTC. The full variable domain, with the rest looked up from reference TRBV18 and TRBJ2-5, is NAGVMQNPRHLVRRRGQEARLRCSPMKGHSHVYWYRQLPEEGLKFMVYLQKENIIDESGMPKERFSAEFPKEGPSILRIQQVVRGDSAAYFCASSPSGGAGGEETQYFGPGTRLLVL.

This rearrangement joins TRBV9 to TRBJ1-2; 7 nucleotides match TRBD1. J was trimmed by 2 bases and V by 4 bases; bases with no gene match: 2. Germline CDR1 SGDLS, CDR2 YYNGEE. The CDR3 runs 13 residues. Here the CDR3 reads CASSLGQNYGYTF. CDR3 sequence (DNA): TGTGCCAGCAGCCTGGGACAGAACTATGGCTACACCTTC.

In nucleotides, the CDR3 is TGTGCCAGTAGCCAGGGACAATTTGTTACTGAAGCTTTCTTT. Its protein product is CASSQGQFVTEAFF. V and J are TRBV19 and TRBJ1-1; possibly TRBD1 for D (6 bases). Germline V gene data show CDR1 as LNHDA and CDR2 as SQIVND (reference sequence). Trimming pared 6 bases from V and 5 bases from J, leaving 16 bases between. The CDR3 consists of 14 residues.

Only a few counts were recorded for this clone. The chain links TRBV28 to TRBJ1-3; maybe TRBD1 (5 bases). The germline V and J ends were trimmed by 2 bases and 3 bases, with 5 bases remaining between them. The CDR3 covers 13 residues. The germline CDR1 and CDR2 sequences are MDHEN and SYDVKM. The CDR3 loop reads CASSLTGGNTIYF. The CDR3 DNA follows: TGTGCCAGCAGTTTAACAGGTGGAAACACCATATATTTT.

A single count supports this clone. This chain connects TRBV27 to TRBJ2-6, with TRBD1 identical over 9 bases. The CDR3 is 17 residues long. CDR1 MNHEY and CDR2 SMNVEV come from the germline V gene (reference sequence). J was trimmed by 2 bases and V by 0 bases; bases with no gene match: 2. The CDR3 loop reads CASSLSGTGTGANVLTF. CDR3 bases: TGTGCCAGCAGTTTATCGGGGACAGGGACTGGGGCCAACGTCCTGACTTTC.

Comment on this clone: Additional DNA sequences in this sample encode the identical CDR3. This chain joins TRBV4-2 and TRBJ2-7; TRBD2 is a possible D gene (5 bases). The CDR3 sequence is 15 residues long. The V gene lost 3 bases and the J gene lost 3 bases, with 15 bases spanning the gap. Germline V gene lookup returns CDR1 LGHNA and CDR2 YNFKEQ. CDR3 DNA: TGTGCCAGCAGCCAGTATCCCGGTCGGGGCTACGAGCAGTACTTC. This encodes CASSQYPGRGYEQYF.

This chain links TRBV24-1 with TRBJ2-5; 7 bases agree with TRBD1. CDR3 length equals 15 residues. The V gene's germline CDR1 is KGHDR and CDR2 SFDVKD. Trimming removed 6 bases from V and 4 bases from J; junction bases left unmatched: 10. The DNA for the CDR3 is TGTGCCACCAGTCCACCCGAGGGGGCGGGAGAGACCCAGTACTTC. Its translation: CATSPPEGAGETQYF.

The chain joins TRBV19 to TRBJ1-2; 7 bases map to TRBD1. Germline V CDR1 and CDR2: LNHDA, SQIVND (reference sequence). CDR3 length: 13 amino acids. V was pared by 6 bases and J by 2 bases, with 3 bases of the junction left unmatched. For the CDR3, the DNA is TGTGCCAGTAGCTACAGGGGCAACTATGGCTACACCTTC. Translating it yields CASSYRGNYGYTF.

This clone has just a few counts. The CDR3 is CASSWDRGTEKLFF. CDR3 sequence (DNA): TGTGCCAGCAGTTGGGACAGGGGAACAGAAAAACTGTTTTTT. The chain couples TRBV28 to TRBJ1-4, with 10 bases identical to TRBD1. Germline V CDR1 and CDR2: MDHEN, SYDVKM. Trimming at V came to 4 bases and at J to 8 bases, leaving 4 bases not matched to a gene. This CDR3 contains 14 residues.

V usage is TRBV21-1 and J usage is TRBJ2-2; the table's D call, TRBD2, has no DNA check behind it. TRBV21-1 is a pseudogene locus. This CDR3 region has 16 residues. CDR3 nucleotides: TGTGCCAGCAGCCCTTGGGCGGGGTGTAACACCGGGGAGCTGTTTTTT. This gives the protein CASSPWAGCNTGELFF.

J is TRBJ2-3 and V is TRBV10-3; 13 positions match TRBD2. The junction had 4 bases not matched to a gene; V was cut back by 11 bases and J by 2 bases. The V gene's germline CDR1 is ENHRY and CDR2 SYGVKD. CDR3 length: 14 amino acids. CDR3 sequence: CASGTSGVTDTQYF. The DNA of the CDR3 is TGTGCCTCCGGGACTAGCGGGGTCACAGATACGCAGTATTTT.

J is TRBJ1-2 and V is TRBV4-1; 9 positions agree with TRBD1. V dropped 0 bases and J dropped 8; count of bases not matched to a gene: 7. The germline V gene has CDR1 MGHRA and CDR2 YSYEKL. The CDR3 spans 15 residues. As DNA, the CDR3 is TGCGCCAGCAGCCAAGAACCTCGGACAGGGGAGGGCTACACCTTC. Translating gives CASSQEPRTGEGYTF.

V usage is TRBV24-1 and J usage is TRBJ2-5; D might be TRBD1 (6 bases). The CDR3 length is 14 residues. Germline V gene sequence: CDR1 KGHDR, CDR2 SFDVKD. With 4 bases removed from V and 5 bases from J, the gap between germline ends came to 13 bases. CDR3 amino acids: CATSEQTGRETQYF. In DNA form, the CDR3 reads TGTGCCACCAGTGAACAAACAGGGCGGGAGACCCAGTACTTC.

CDR3 DNA: TGTGCCAGCAGCTTGAGCACAGGGGGTCCCCTGGGGGAGCAGTACTTC. This translates into CASSLSTGGPLGEQYF. J is TRBJ2-7 and V is TRBV5-6; 8 nucleotides agree with TRBD1. The germline V gene has CDR1 SGHDT and CDR2 YYEEEE. The CDR3 has 16 amino acids. J was trimmed by 7 bases and V by 1 base; bases with no gene match: 13.

V and J are TRBV19 and TRBJ2-5, with D hard to call. Germline lookup yields CDR1 LNHDA and CDR2 SQIVND (reference sequence). Trimming removed 2 bases from V and 5 bases from J, with 12 bases in between. The CDR3 runs to 14 residues. In nucleotides, the CDR3 is TGTGCCAGTAGTATATCTGCAGTTAAGGAGACCCAGTACTTC. Its protein product is CASSISAVKETQYF.

The chain uses TRBV5-1 and TRBJ2-5; maybe TRBD1 (5 bases). CDR1 and CDR2 (germline): SGHRS, YFSETQ. CDR3 length: 15 amino acids. V was clipped by 3 bases and J by 4 bases, with 16 bases between them. Written as DNA, the CDR3 is TGCGCCAGCAGCTCAGAGCCGCAGGGTCCAGAGACCCAGTACTTC. Protein: CASSSEPQGPETQYF.

This clone was counted once. This chain links TRBV10-3 with TRBJ2-3, with TRBD1 matching over 8 bases. With V trimmed by 6 bases and J by 4 bases, 12 bases remained unmatched. The CDR3 length is 16 residues. Germline CDR1 reads ENHRY; CDR2 reads SYGVKD. The CDR3: CAISPGQDSVSDTQYF. The CDR3 bases are TGTGCCATCAGCCCGGGACAGGATTCAGTCTCAGATACGCAGTATTTT.

The V call is TRBV30, the J call TRBJ2-1, with TRBD2 matching over 8 bases. With 0 bases clipped from V and 4 bases from J, the junction kept 5 bases outside the gene matches. Germline CDR1 is GTSNPN and CDR2 is SVGIG (reference sequence). This CDR3 contains 15 residues. CDR3 DNA sequence: TGTGCCTGGAGTGTAGGGCTAGCGGGTTACAATGAGCAGTTCTTC. It translates to CAWSVGLAGYNEQFF.

The CDR3 coding sequence is TGTGCCAGCAGTGAACGCAGGCACCCTGGGGCCAACGTCCTGACTTTC. Translation: CASSERRHPGANVLTF. The chain joins TRBV6-1 to TRBJ2-6; D call uncertain. Germline assignment: CDR1 MNHNS and CDR2 SASEGT. The CDR3 is 16 amino acids. V gave up 2 bases and J gave up 2 bases, with 10 bases separating them.

To note about this clone: The sample contains more than one DNA sequence encoding this CDR3. The rearrangement joins TRBV3-1 (or the pseudogene TRBV3-2) to TRBJ1-2; TRBD1 agrees at 8 bases. This CDR3 is built from 14 residues. Germline loops: CDR1 LGHDT, CDR2 YNNKEL (reference sequence). The V segment lost 6 bases and the J segment 8 bases; nucleotides outside the gene matches: 11. CDR3 sequence: CASRPRTTGGGYTF. The CDR3 DNA sequence: TGTGCCAGCAGACCAAGGACAACAGGGGGGGGCTACACCTTC.

J is TRBJ1-5 and V is TRBV6-2 or TRBV6-3; 7 positions match TRBD1. The germline V gene has CDR1 MNHEY and CDR2 SVGEGT. With 6 bases clipped from V and 7 bases from J, the junction kept 3 bases outside the gene matches. The CDR3 contains 12 residues. As DNA, the CDR3 is TGTGCCAGCAGCACAGGGGCCCAGCCCCAGCATTTT. Translation: CASSTGAQPQHF.

The CDR3 region has the DNA TGTGCCAGCTCACCACGGAACAGGGTAGAAGGTGGCTACACCTTC. It translates to CASSPRNRVEGGYTF. This chain links TRBV18 with TRBJ1-2, with D maybe TRBD1 (6 bases). Germline CDR1 KGHSH, CDR2 LQKENI. Trimming took off 1 base at V and 7 bases at J, with 16 bases between the two ends. This CDR3 comprises 15 residues.

A word on this clone: The junction differs from germline at one of its ends, possibly a read error. The chain employs TRBV19 and TRBJ1-2; 7 bases are shared with TRBD1. The germline gives CDR1 LNHDA, CDR2 SQIVND (reference sequence). The CDR3 is made up of 14 amino acids. In DNA, the CDR3 is TGCGTCAGTTCTGACAGGGCAGGGGCAAATGGCTACACCTTC. It codes for CVSSDRAGANGYTF. Looking up the rest from reference TRBV19 and TRBJ1-2 gives the full variable domain: DGGITQSPKYLFRKEGQNVTLSCEQNLNHDAMYWYRQDPGQGLRLIYYSQIVNDFQKGDIAEGYSVSREKKESFPLTVTSAQKNPTAFYLCVSSDRAGANGYTFGSGTRLTVV.

The chain joins TRBV6-5 to TRBJ2-7, with D maybe TRBD1 (6 bases). Deletions cut 5 bases from V and 2 bases from J, with 16 bases between. Germline V CDR1 and CDR2: MNHEY, SVGAGI. The CDR3 contains 15 residues. CDR3 nucleotide sequence: TGTGCCAGCAGTATAGGAACAGGGAGCGCCTACGAGCAGTACTTC. This codes for CASSIGTGSAYEQYF.

V gene TRBV29-1 combines with J gene TRBJ1-5; 7 nucleotides agree with TRBD1. The CDR3 has 13 residues. The V segment lost 6 bases and the J segment 6 bases; nucleotides outside the gene matches: 8. The V gene's germline CDR1 is SQVTM and CDR2 ANQGSEA. CDR3 sequence reads: CSVTQGEAQPQHF. CDR3 nucleotides: TGCAGCGTGACTCAGGGGGAAGCTCAGCCCCAGCATTTT.

This clone was counted a few times. The chain carries TRBV30 and TRBJ2-3; 9 bases are shared with TRBD1. Losses at the gene ends were 3 bases for V and 2 bases for J; bases not matched to a gene: 3. The CDR3 has 14 residues. The germline CDR1 and CDR2 sequences are GTSNPN and SVGIG (reference sequence). This CDR3 reads CAWRNRGLTDTQYF. As DNA, the CDR3 is TGTGCCTGGAGGAACAGGGGGCTCACAGATACGCAGTATTTT.